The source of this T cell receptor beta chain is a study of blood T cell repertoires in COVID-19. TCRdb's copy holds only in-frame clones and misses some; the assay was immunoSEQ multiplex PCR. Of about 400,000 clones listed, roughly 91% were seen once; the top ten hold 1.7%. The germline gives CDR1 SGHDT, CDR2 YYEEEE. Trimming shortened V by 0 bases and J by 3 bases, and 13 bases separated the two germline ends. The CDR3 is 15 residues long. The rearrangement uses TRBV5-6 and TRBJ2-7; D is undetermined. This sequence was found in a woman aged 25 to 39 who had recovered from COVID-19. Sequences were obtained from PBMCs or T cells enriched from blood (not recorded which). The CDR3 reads CASSLDWAGDYEQYF. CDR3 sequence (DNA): TGTGCCAGCAGCTTGGATTGGGCAGGTGACTACGAGCAGTACTTC.